Listed below are T cell receptor beta chains from one sample, sequenced in a study of monozygotic twins with inflammatory bowel disease. TCRdb re-called the 5' RACE reads and catalogs CDR3 proteins one per entry, DNA excluded. Here the sample table reports 110,000 to 150,000 distinct CDR3 sequences. Sequencing was performed on blood. These receptor sequences come from a human donor with ulcerative colitis or Crohn's disease, or a healthy co-twin of an affected twin (not recorded which). CDR3s include the opening cysteine and the closing phenylalanine or tryptophan.

TRBJ1-5,15,TRBV4-1,CASSPLSESDQPQHF
TRBJ1-1,13,TRBV7-9,CASSSRDTTEAFF
TRBJ2-2,15,TRBV19,CASTPTSGNPGELFF
TRBJ2-7,13,TRBV5-1,CASSLLAGNEQYF
TRBJ2-2,14,TRBV6-1,CASSHRANTGELFF
TRBJ2-5,13,TRBV20-1,CSARDPGGETQYF
TRBJ2-7,17,TRBV28,CASSPPGVTGPSYEQYF
TRBJ1-2,13,TRBV2,CASTPVPSQGYTF
TRBJ2-1,18,TRBV4-3,CASSLSELAGFSYNEQFF
TRBJ1-5,12,TRBV19,CASRQPYQPQHF
TRBJ1-1,17,TRBV9,CASSVGALTGVNTEAFF
TRBJ2-1,12,TRBV7-9,CASSLDWVGQFF
TRBJ1-2,15,TRBV20-1,CSATSGGRNPWGYTF
TRBJ2-2,15,TRBV7-7,CASSLEQTNTGELFF
TRBJ1-2,13,TRBV2,CASVGDSSYGYTF
TRBJ2-1,16,TRBV30,CAWSVRGGVAYNEQFF
TRBJ2-7,15,TRBV28,CASSEGGSRSGEQYF
TRBJ2-7,15,TRBV7-2,CASSLAWTHSYEQYF
TRBJ1-5,15,TRBV24-1,CATSDPGTAGQPQHF
TRBJ2-7,15,TRBV7-8,CASSLVVGESDEQYF
TRBJ2-1,14,TRBV28,CASIGGSSYNEQFF
TRBJ2-6,13,TRBV7-2,CASSPAGANVLTF
TRBJ2-7,20,TRBV11-2,CASSFPRSRTGQVNLYEQYF
TRBJ2-5,15,TRBV7-9,CASSPGWGREETQYF
TRBJ1-1,14,TRBV7-9,CASSLTDPEAETFF
TRBJ1-5,12,TRBV20-1,CSARLGDQPQHF
TRBJ2-1,16,TRBV27,CASSLRTSGPYNEQFF
TRBJ2-3,18,TRBV11-2,CASSLLPGRVLFTDTQYF
TRBJ1-5,14,TRBV12-3/TRBV12-4,CASSLGVGGEPQHF
TRBJ2-3,18,TRBV7-6,CASSLPPGGTPGTDTQYF
TRBJ2-5,15,TRBV5-6,CASSSGRGIQETQYF
TRBJ1-1,16,TRBV7-8,CASRGGGRNMNTEAFF
TRBJ2-7,11,TRBV4-2,CASSQGFEQYF
TRBJ2-3,14,TRBV5-4,CASSPSGRKDTQYF
TRBJ1-2,12,TRBV29-1,CSVETGTYGYTF
TRBJ2-7,14,TRBV20-1,CSARGERGSYKQYF
TRBJ2-5,13,TRBV7-2,CASSLSPRETQYF
TRBJ1-1,16,TRBV12-3/TRBV12-4,CASSFRQGQGYPEAFF
TRBJ2-1,14,TRBV30,CAWKGGRAQGEQFF
TRBJ1-1,13,TRBV18,CASSPKGNTEAFF
TRBJ1-2,15,TRBV25-1,CASSEGAPGLYGYTF
TRBJ2-2,16,TRBV5-5,CASSLSGTNPTGELFF
TRBJ1-2,11,TRBV29-1,CSVGQDYGYTF
TRBJ1-1,14,TRBV5-4,CASSLDNWNTEAFF
TRBJ2-7,15,TRBV29-1,CSVEEGTGKVYEQYF
TRBJ2-7,16,TRBV29-1,CSVAGTGNRITVEQYF
TRBJ2-7,16,TRBV4-3,CASSQEWRGWLYEQYF
TRBJ1-2,15,TRBV7-2,CASSPGDRRPYGYTF
TRBJ2-3,16,TRBV20-1,CSARGAALAGTDTQYF
TRBJ2-7,13,TRBV27,CASALGGSYEQYF
TRBJ1-2,13,TRBV5-8,CASSRQGAGGYTF
TRBJ1-5,18,TRBV12-3/TRBV12-4,CASSPMSPGTASGQPQHF
TRBJ2-2,16,TRBV28,CASSIKLLPNIGELFF
TRBJ1-5,15,TRBV7-8,CASSYLDSGNQPQHF
TRBJ2-1,13,TRBV7-8,CASQGGKYNEQFF